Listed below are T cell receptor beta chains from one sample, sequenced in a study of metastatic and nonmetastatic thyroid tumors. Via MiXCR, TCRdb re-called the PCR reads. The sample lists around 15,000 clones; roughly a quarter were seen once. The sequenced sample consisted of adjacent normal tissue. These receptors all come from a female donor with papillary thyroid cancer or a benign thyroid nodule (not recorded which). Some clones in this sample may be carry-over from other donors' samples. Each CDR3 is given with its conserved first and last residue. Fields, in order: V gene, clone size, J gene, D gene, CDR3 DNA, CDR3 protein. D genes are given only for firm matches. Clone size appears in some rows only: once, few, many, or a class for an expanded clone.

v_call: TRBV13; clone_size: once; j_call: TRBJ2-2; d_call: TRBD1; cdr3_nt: TGTGCCAGCAGCTTAAGAGACAGGGAGCACACCGGGGAGCTGTTTTTT; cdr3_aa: CASSLRDREHTGELFF
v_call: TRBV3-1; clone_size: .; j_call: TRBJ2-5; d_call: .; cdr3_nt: TGTGCCAGCAGCCCGGACTCCGCTACGGGAGAGACCCAGTACTTC; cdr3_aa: CASSPDSATGETQYF
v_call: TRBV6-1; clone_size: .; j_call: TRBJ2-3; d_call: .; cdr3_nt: TGTGCCAGCAGTCGGAACCGGTACATGGTCGCATATACGCAGTATTTT; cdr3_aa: CASSRNRYMVAYTQYF
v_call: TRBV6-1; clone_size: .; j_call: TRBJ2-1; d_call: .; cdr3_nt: TGTGCCGGCATCCAGGGGACGGTCGGTGAGCAGTTCTTC; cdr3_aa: CAGIQGTVGEQFF
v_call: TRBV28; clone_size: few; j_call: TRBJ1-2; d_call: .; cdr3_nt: TGTGCCAGCATCCTTGGGGGCAGAAACTATGGCTACACCTTC; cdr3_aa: CASILGGRNYGYTF
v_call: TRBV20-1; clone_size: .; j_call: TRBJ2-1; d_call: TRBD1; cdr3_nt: TGCAGTGCTACAGCAATAGACAGGGTACGCAATGAGCAGTTCTTC; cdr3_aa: CSATAIDRVRNEQFF
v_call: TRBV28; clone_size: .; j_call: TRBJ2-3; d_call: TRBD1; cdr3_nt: TGTGCCAGCAGTTTTGGACAGGGCGGGTGGCAGTATTTT; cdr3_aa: CASSFGQGGWQYF
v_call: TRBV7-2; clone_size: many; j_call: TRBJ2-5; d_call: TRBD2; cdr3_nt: TGTGCCAGCAGCCCAGGACTAGCGGGAGGTTCATACCAAGAGACCCAGTACTTC; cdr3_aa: CASSPGLAGGSYQETQYF
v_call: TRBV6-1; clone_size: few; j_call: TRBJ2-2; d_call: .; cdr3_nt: TGTGCCAGCAGTCGAAGTCCCGGGACGGGGACCGGGGAGCTGTTTTTT; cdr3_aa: CASSRSPGTGTGELFF
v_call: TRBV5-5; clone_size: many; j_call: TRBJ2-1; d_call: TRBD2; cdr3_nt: TGTGCCAGCAGCTTGGCGGGGGGGTGGGCACTCTCCTACAATGAGCAGTTCTTC; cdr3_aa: CASSLAGGWALSYNEQFF
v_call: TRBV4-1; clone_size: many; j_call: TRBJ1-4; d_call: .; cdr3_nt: TGCGCCAGCAGCCAAGGGGGGTCGGGGGCAACTAATGAAAAACTGTTTTTT; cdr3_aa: CASSQGGSGATNEKLFF
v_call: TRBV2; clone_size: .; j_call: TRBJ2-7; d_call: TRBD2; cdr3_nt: TGTGCCAGCAGTAGCGGGATAGACGAGCAGTACTTC; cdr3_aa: CASSSGIDEQYF
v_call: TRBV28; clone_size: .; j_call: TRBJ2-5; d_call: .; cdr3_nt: TGTGCCAGCAGTTTATTAACGGGAGTGAGGGAGACCCAGTACTTC; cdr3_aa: CASSLLTGVRETQYF
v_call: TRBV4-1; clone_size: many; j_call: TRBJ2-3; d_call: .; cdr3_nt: TGCGCCAGCAGCCAAGGCGGGGCAGGGGGTACTGATACGCAGTATTTT; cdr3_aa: CASSQGGAGGTDTQYF
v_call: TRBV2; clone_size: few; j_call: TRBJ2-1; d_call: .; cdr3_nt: TGTGCCGGCAGTGCCGCGGTACATAGCTCCTACAATGAGCAGTTCTTC; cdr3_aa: CAGSAAVHSSYNEQFF
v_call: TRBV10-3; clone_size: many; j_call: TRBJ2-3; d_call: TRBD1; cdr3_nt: TGTGCCATCGGCCCAACCGGGACAGCCACAGATACGCAGTATTTT; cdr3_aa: CAIGPTGTATDTQYF
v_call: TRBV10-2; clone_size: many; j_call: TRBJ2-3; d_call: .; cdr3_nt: TGCGCCAGCAAGATCACAGATACGCAGTATTTT; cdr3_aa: CASKITDTQYF
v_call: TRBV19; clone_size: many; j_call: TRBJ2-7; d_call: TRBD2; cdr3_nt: TGTGCCACGAGGTCGGGAGGGCCATACGACGAGCAGTACTTC; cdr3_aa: CATRSGGPYDEQYF
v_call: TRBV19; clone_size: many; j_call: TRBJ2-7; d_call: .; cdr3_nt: TGTGCCAGTAGTATAGACCGCGGACTGGGGCTCGACGAGCAGTACTTC; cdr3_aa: CASSIDRGLGLDEQYF
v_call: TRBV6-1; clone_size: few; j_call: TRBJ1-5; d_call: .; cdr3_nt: TGTGCCAGCAGCGAACAGGTAGCGCAGCCCCAGCATTTT; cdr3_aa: CASSEQVAQPQHF
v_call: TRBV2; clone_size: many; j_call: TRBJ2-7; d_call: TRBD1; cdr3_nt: TGTGCCAGCAGTGATTTGGGACAGGGGGCTGTATTC; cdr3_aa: CASSDLGQGAVF
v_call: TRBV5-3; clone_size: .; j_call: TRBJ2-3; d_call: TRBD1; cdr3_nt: TGTGCCACTGGGGGGGGGACAGGGAGCGATACGCAGTATTTT; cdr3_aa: CATGGGTGSDTQYF
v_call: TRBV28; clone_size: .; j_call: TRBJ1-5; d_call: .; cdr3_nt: TGTGCCAGCAGATCGGGCAGCCTCAATCAGCCCCAGCATTTT; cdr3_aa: CASRSGSLNQPQHF
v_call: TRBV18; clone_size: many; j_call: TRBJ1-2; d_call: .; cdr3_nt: TGTGCCAGCTCACCCCGAGGGACCCTCTATGGCTACACCTTC; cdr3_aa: CASSPRGTLYGYTF
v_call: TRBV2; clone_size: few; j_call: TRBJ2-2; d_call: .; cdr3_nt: TGTGCCAGAAGGGATCAGCCGGTAAACGGGGAGCCGTTTTTT; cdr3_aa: CARRDQPVNGEPFF
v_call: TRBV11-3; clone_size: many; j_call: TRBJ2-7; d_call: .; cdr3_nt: TGTGCCAGCAGCGAGGGGAACGAGCAGTACTTC; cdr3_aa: CASSEGNEQYF
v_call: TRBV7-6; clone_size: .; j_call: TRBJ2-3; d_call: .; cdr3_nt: TGTGCCAGCAGCTTCCGGGGTAGAGGGGGACTCACAGATACGCAGTATTTT; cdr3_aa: CASSFRGRGGLTDTQYF